This T cell receptor beta chain was identified in a study of shared clonotypes between healthy human individuals. Findings and caveats of the study: The study found approximately 5% of naive CD4 clonotypes shared across four donors.

Germline loops: CDR1 MDHEN, CDR2 SYDVKM. V was clipped by 7 bases and J by 1 base, with 13 bases between them. The CDR3 is made up of 14 amino acids. Comments on this clone: Its antigen remains unknown.

Deep-level settings were used for running the assay. Per sorted-subset replicate PCR, input was 200 to 250 ng DNA, representing tens of thousands of T cell genomes. TCRdb's copy holds only in-frame clones and misses some; the assay was immunoSEQ multiplex PCR. The data hold about 610,000 clones, with around 97% observed a single time. This rearrangement joins TRBV28 to TRBJ1-1; no definite D call. The source of this sequence is a woman in her twenties or thirties in good health. The sequencing sample was made of naive CD4+ T cells sorted from blood. This sample's subset: CD45RA+ positively selected. CDR3 DNA sequence: TGTGCCAGCAACCCCCCCTACCCGAACACTGAAGCTTTCTTT. Protein: CASNPPYPNTEAFF.